The rows below give T cell receptor beta chains drawn from one sample of a study of blood T cell repertoires in COVID-19. Using immunoSEQ multiplex PCR, the repertoire was profiled, and TCRdb retains in-frame clones only, with some absent. This table holds 110,000 to 150,000 clones, about 82% found once. The sample consisted of peripheral blood. Receptor source: a man aged 50 to 59 with acute or convalescent COVID-19. CDR3s include the opening cysteine and the closing phenylalanine or tryptophan.

v_call: TRBV9; j_call: TRBJ2-6; cdr3_aa: CASSFTGVGANVLTF
v_call: TRBV6-5; j_call: TRBJ2-2; cdr3_aa: CASRSGHMTGELFF
v_call: TRBV30; j_call: TRBJ1-5; cdr3_aa: CAWSSPGQWYQPQHF
v_call: TRBV12-2; j_call: TRBJ2-3; cdr3_aa: CASRTALLAGSTDTQYF
v_call: TRBV6-5; j_call: TRBJ2-3; cdr3_aa: CASSPGTDTQYF
v_call: TRBV7-2; j_call: TRBJ1-6; cdr3_aa: CASSLQGSYNSPLHF
v_call: TRBV5-1; j_call: TRBJ2-2; cdr3_aa: CASSQGLGELFF
v_call: TRBV18; j_call: TRBJ1-1; cdr3_aa: CASSTGRAEAFF
v_call: TRBV18; j_call: TRBJ1-6; cdr3_aa: CASSPSGFDSPLHF
v_call: TRBV6-5; j_call: TRBJ2-1; cdr3_aa: CASSNPGGGYNEQFF
v_call: TRBV12-3/TRBV12-4; j_call: TRBJ1-6; cdr3_aa: CASSLAGGSPLHF
v_call: TRBV18; j_call: TRBJ2-1; cdr3_aa: CASSPGRASYNEQFF
v_call: TRBV27; j_call: TRBJ1-5; cdr3_aa: CASGTGDNQPQHF
v_call: TRBV15; j_call: TRBJ1-6; cdr3_aa: CATSRDSGRGGSPLHF
v_call: TRBV30; j_call: TRBJ2-7; cdr3_aa: CAWSDKTGASSYEQYF
v_call: TRBV6-1; j_call: TRBJ2-5; cdr3_aa: CASSDSRADQYF
v_call: TRBV19; j_call: TRBJ1-2; cdr3_aa: CASSRPSTGKPTREGYTF
v_call: TRBV10-3; j_call: TRBJ2-1; cdr3_aa: CATNPLAETSYNEQFF
v_call: TRBV5-5; j_call: TRBJ2-7; cdr3_aa: CASSLGLAGVSYEQYF
v_call: TRBV24-1; j_call: TRBJ1-1; cdr3_aa: CATAGDMNTEAFF
v_call: TRBV18; j_call: TRBJ1-2; cdr3_aa: CASSPLDSNYGYTF
v_call: TRBV25-1; j_call: TRBJ1-1; cdr3_aa: CASSQRYGTEAFF
v_call: TRBV7-3; j_call: TRBJ2-1; cdr3_aa: CASSFTRDSPYNEQFF
v_call: TRBV25-1; j_call: TRBJ1-1; cdr3_aa: CASSTGGQGEAFF
v_call: TRBV7-9; j_call: TRBJ2-7; cdr3_aa: CASSPPRDSIYEQYF
v_call: TRBV5-6; j_call: TRBJ2-5; cdr3_aa: CASSLVNQGQETQYF
v_call: TRBV2; j_call: TRBJ1-6; cdr3_aa: CASNTRGLSSPLHF
v_call: TRBV24-1; j_call: TRBJ2-1; cdr3_aa: CATSDGTSGGSYNEQFF
v_call: TRBV12-3/TRBV12-4; j_call: TRBJ1-1; cdr3_aa: CASSRTPNTEAFF
v_call: TRBV18; j_call: TRBJ2-1; cdr3_aa: CASSPTSGIEQFF
v_call: TRBV3-1/TRBV3-2; j_call: TRBJ1-1; cdr3_aa: CASSPLGGNTEAFF
v_call: TRBV24-1; j_call: TRBJ2-3; cdr3_aa: CATSEVSGGGTDTQYF
v_call: TRBV14; j_call: TRBJ1-4; cdr3_aa: CASSQDDEDNEKLFF
v_call: TRBV6-5; j_call: TRBJ1-6; cdr3_aa: CASSRGHDSPLHF
v_call: TRBV3-1/TRBV3-2; j_call: TRBJ1-1; cdr3_aa: CASSQGTGTPEAFF
v_call: TRBV20-1; j_call: TRBJ1-2; cdr3_aa: CSAMRFGYTF
v_call: TRBV27; j_call: TRBJ2-5; cdr3_aa: CASSPGFGKTQYF
v_call: TRBV5-4; j_call: TRBJ1-4; cdr3_aa: CASSLGGRNEKLFF
v_call: TRBV27; j_call: TRBJ1-5; cdr3_aa: CASSSWDSWPSQPQHF
v_call: TRBV7-8; j_call: TRBJ1-1; cdr3_aa: CASSFGTNTEAFF
v_call: TRBV28; j_call: TRBJ1-4; cdr3_aa: CASSPGQGLTNEKLFF
v_call: TRBV7-9; j_call: TRBJ2-7; cdr3_aa: CASSDRDFAYEQYF
v_call: TRBV15; j_call: TRBJ2-5; cdr3_aa: CATSRDQGPGGTQYF
v_call: TRBV30; j_call: TRBJ2-7; cdr3_aa: CAWSEGQGNYEQYF
v_call: TRBV23-1; j_call: TRBJ1-2; cdr3_aa: CANAPQGAYGYTF
v_call: TRBV7-6; j_call: TRBJ1-1; cdr3_aa: CASSLGPMGGIEAFF
v_call: TRBV10-3; j_call: TRBJ2-1; cdr3_aa: CAISGLAGGPDEQFF
v_call: TRBV12-5; j_call: TRBJ2-1; cdr3_aa: CASGTSRTVGNEQFF
v_call: TRBV5-5; j_call: TRBJ1-2; cdr3_aa: CASSLGTGTGGAFYGYTF
v_call: TRBV9; j_call: TRBJ2-7; cdr3_aa: CASSVGPQGAAGEQYF
v_call: TRBV27; j_call: TRBJ1-5; cdr3_aa: CASSPLGQPQHF
v_call: TRBV5-8; j_call: TRBJ2-1; cdr3_aa: CASSPRDSFYNEQFF
v_call: TRBV11-2; j_call: TRBJ2-2; cdr3_aa: CASSSQGLAKVGELFF
v_call: TRBV2; j_call: TRBJ1-5; cdr3_aa: CASGGQAAGPQHF
v_call: TRBV2; j_call: TRBJ2-3; cdr3_aa: CASSPGQESTDTQYF
v_call: TRBV5-4; j_call: TRBJ2-3; cdr3_aa: CASSLAGLAPDTQYF
v_call: TRBV3-1/TRBV3-2; j_call: TRBJ1-1; cdr3_aa: CASSQVRGGTEAFF
v_call: TRBV28; j_call: TRBJ2-7; cdr3_aa: CASSLSARLAYEQYF
v_call: TRBV6-4; j_call: TRBJ2-5; cdr3_aa: CASSRRGGETQYF
v_call: TRBV7-2; j_call: TRBJ2-1; cdr3_aa: CASSPGTSGGARQFF